These T cell receptor beta chains were read from a single sample in a study of shared clonotypes between healthy human individuals. Sequencing was performed with immunoSEQ multiplex PCR; in TCRdb, only in-frame clones are kept and a portion is missing. The sample gives approximately 1.9 million clones, around 93% of which show up once; under 2% is in the top ten. Source material: naive CD8+ T cells from PBMCs. The receptors were sampled from a man aged 18 to 30 in good health. Some clones in this sample may be carry-over from other donors' samples. The CDR3 runs from the conserved cysteine through the conserved F or W. The order of the fields is J gene, CDR3 length, V gene, D gene, clone size, CDR3 DNA, CDR3 protein. The D gene is left open where the match is weak. Clone size is not always given. Where it is, it says once, few, many or a class for expanded clones.

TRBJ1-3,16,TRBV7-8,-,-,TGTGCCAGCAGCTTAGGGGCAGCTCCCTCTGGAAACACCATATATTTT,CASSLGAAPSGNTIYF
TRBJ2-3,12,TRBV7-9,-,-,TGTGCCAGCAGCTTCGATGTAGATACGCAGTATTTT,CASSFDVDTQYF
TRBJ2-2,15,TRBV7-9,-,-,TGTGCCAGCTCGGTAGGGGAGGCGAACACCGGGGAGCTGTTTTTT,CASSVGEANTGELFF
TRBJ2-7,15,TRBV5-1,TRBD2,-,TGCGCCAGCAGCTTCGGACTAGCTCCCTCCTACGAGCAGTACTTC,CASSFGLAPSYEQYF
TRBJ2-5,16,TRBV5-4,TRBD2,-,TGTGCCAGCAGCGGGGCCTGGACTAGTTGGGAAGAGACCCAGTACTTC,CASSGAWTSWEETQYF
TRBJ1-1,12,TRBV28,-,-,TGTGCCAGCGGTCAGGTTAACACTGAAGCTTTCTTT,CASGQVNTEAFF
TRBJ2-1,14,TRBV15,-,-,TGTGCCACCAGCAGAGCGAGCTCCTACAATGAGCAGTTCTTC,CATSRASSYNEQFF
TRBJ1-3,18,TRBV7-8,-,-,TGTGCCAGTAGTCGACTAGGGGAGGGACGTCAAGATGGAAACACCATATATTTT,CASSRLGEGRQDGNTIYF
TRBJ1-1,15,TRBV12-5,TRBD1,-,TGTGCTAGTGGTTTGGTCATAGGGGGCTGGTCTGAAGCTTTCTTT,CASGLVIGGWSEAFF
TRBJ1-5,13,TRBV27,-,-,TGTGCCAGCAGTTTAGATAGCAATCAGCCCCAGCATTTT,CASSLDSNQPQHF
TRBJ1-4,13,TRBV10-1,TRBD1,-,TGCGCCACTAGGACAGGGAGTAATGAAAAACTGTTTTTT,CATRTGSNEKLFF
TRBJ1-2,15,TRBV2,-,-,TGTGCCAGCAGTGACAGCCTTCGACCTAACTATGGCTACACCTTC,CASSDSLRPNYGYTF
TRBJ1-2,20,TRBV4-2,-,-,TGTGCCAGCAGCCAAGAAGCCCCAGGGGAAAGATCGATGCTTAACTATGGCTACACCTTC,CASSQEAPGERSMLNYGYTF
TRBJ2-7,16,TRBV11-2,TRBD2,-,TGTGCCAGCAGCTCAGGTGGACTAGCGGGAGTGCGGGAGCAGTACTTC,CASSSGGLAGVREQYF
TRBJ1-5,13,TRBV28,-,-,TGTGCCAGCACCCCCACACTGAGGCAGCCCCAGCATTTT,CASTPTLRQPQHF
TRBJ2-6,20,TRBV7-2,-,-,TGTGCCAGCAGCTTAGCCACACAGGGTTGGGCCAGCTCTGGGGCCAACGTCCTGACTTTC,CASSLATQGWASSGANVLTF
TRBJ2-1,15,TRBV27,TRBD2,-,TGTGCCAGCAGACCGGGGGGAGGGGTACTGAATGAGCAGTTCTTC,CASRPGGGVLNEQFF
TRBJ2-5,16,TRBV14,TRBD1,once,TGTGCCAGCAGCGGCCAGACAGGGGGCGTGAGTGAGACCCAGTACTTC,CASSGQTGGVSETQYF
TRBJ2-1,17,TRBV6-4,TRBD2,-,TGTGCCAGCAGCCGAGACGCCGGGACAACTGGACTAGCTGAGCAGTTCTTC,CASSRDAGTTGLAEQFF
TRBJ2-3,14,TRBV9,-,-,TGTGCCAGCAGCCCCCTCGGGGAGGCAGATACGCAGTATTTT,CASSPLGEADTQYF
TRBJ2-1,13,TRBV29-1,-,-,TGCAGCGTTTCGGGGAGCTCCTACAATGAGCAGTTCTTC,CSVSGSSYNEQFF
TRBJ2-2,12,TRBV29-1,-,-,TGCAGCGGCTGGGACGGCACCGGGGAGCTGTTTTTT,CSGWDGTGELFF
TRBJ1-2,14,TRBV11-2,-,-,TGTGCCAGCAGCTTAGGGACATCCCCCTATGGCTACACCTTC,CASSLGTSPYGYTF
TRBJ2-7,13,TRBV5-5,TRBD2,-,TGTGCCAGCAGCGAGCGGGAGTTGCACGAGCAGTACTTC,CASSERELHEQYF
TRBJ2-7,14,TRBV9,-,-,TGTGCCAGCAGCCTCCGACAGGACCCCAACGAGCAGTACTTC,CASSLRQDPNEQYF
TRBJ2-5,16,TRBV27,TRBD1,-,TGTGCCAGCAGAAACCGCGGACAGGGGTGGCAAGAGACCCAGTACTTC,CASRNRGQGWQETQYF
TRBJ1-1,16,TRBV7-9,-,-,TGTGCCAGCAGCTTGCCACCGGGACACCAGAACACTGAAGCTTTCTTT,CASSLPPGHQNTEAFF
TRBJ1-2,13,TRBV27,-,-,TGTGCCAGCAGGCTGAATGTAAACTATGGCTACACCTTC,CASRLNVNYGYTF
TRBJ2-1,15,TRBV5-1,-,once,TGCGCCAGCAGCTTGGCGAGGGGACCCTACAATGAGCAGTTCTTC,CASSLARGPYNEQFF
TRBJ1-2,15,TRBV28,-,-,TGTGCCAGCAGTTTAGGGGGAATAGGGAACTATGGCTACACCTTC,CASSLGGIGNYGYTF
TRBJ2-7,13,TRBV19,-,-,TGTGCCAGTAGTCCCTCAGCCCGATTCGAGAGGCTATTC,CASSPSARFERLF
TRBJ2-3,14,TRBV6-4,TRBD2,-,TGTGCCAGCAGTGACGGCATAGCGGGAGATACGCAGTATTTT,CASSDGIAGDTQYF
TRBJ2-2,16,TRBV9,TRBD2,-,TGTGCCAGCAGCCGTACTAGCGGGCATGCCACCGGGGAGCTGTTTTTT,CASSRTSGHATGELFF
TRBJ2-3,17,TRBV9,TRBD2,-,TGTGCCAGCAGCGTACCGACCGGGACTAGCGAGACAGATACGCAGTATTTT,CASSVPTGTSETDTQYF
TRBJ1-3,15,TRBV5-6,-,-,TGTGCCAGCAGCTCGGACATGACCTCTGGAAACACCATATATTTT,CASSSDMTSGNTIYF
TRBJ2-1,18,TRBV30,-,-,TGTGCCTGGAGCGTTCCCGCCGGGGCCCCCCTGGTCTACAATGAGCAGTTCTTC,CAWSVPAGAPLVYNEQFF